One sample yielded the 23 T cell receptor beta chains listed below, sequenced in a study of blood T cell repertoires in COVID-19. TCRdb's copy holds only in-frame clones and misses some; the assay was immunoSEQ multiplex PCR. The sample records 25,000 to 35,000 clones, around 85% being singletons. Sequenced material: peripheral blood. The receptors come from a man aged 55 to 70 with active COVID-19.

Here the CDR3 DNA reads TGTGCCAGCAAGAACAGGCGGAACACTGAAGCTTTCTTT. Translation: CASKNRRNTEAFF. The chain recombines TRBV6-5 with TRBJ1-1; D possibly corresponds to TRBD1 (5 bases). This CDR3 has 13 residues. Germline CDR1 reads MNHEY; CDR2 reads SVGAGI. Trimming took 7 bases from V and 1 from J, leaving 10 bases between them.

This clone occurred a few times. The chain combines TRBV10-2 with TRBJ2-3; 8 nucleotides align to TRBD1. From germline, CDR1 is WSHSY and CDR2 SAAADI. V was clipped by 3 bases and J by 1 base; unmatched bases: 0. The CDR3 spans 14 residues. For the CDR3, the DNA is TGCGCCAGCAGTGAACAGGGGGGCACAGATACGCAGTATTTT. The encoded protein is CASSEQGGTDTQYF.

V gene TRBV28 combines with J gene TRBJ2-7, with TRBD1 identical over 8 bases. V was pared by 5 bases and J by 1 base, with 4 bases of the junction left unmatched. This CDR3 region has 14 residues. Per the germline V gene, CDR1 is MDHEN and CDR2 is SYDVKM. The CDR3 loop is CASSGQGVSYEQYF. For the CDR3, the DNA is TGTGCCAGCAGTGGACAGGGCGTTTCCTACGAGCAGTACTTC.

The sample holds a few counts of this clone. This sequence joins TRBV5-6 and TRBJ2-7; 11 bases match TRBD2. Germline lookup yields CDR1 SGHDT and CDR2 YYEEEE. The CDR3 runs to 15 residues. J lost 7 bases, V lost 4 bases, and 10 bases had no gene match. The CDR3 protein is CASSARTSGLWEQYV. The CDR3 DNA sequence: TGTGCCAGCAGCGCGAGGACTAGCGGGCTTTGGGAGCAGTACGTC.

In DNA, the CDR3 is TGTGCCAGCAGCGGGACTACAGAGACCCAGTACTTC. Amino acid sequence: CASSGTTETQYF. The rearrangement joins TRBV28 to TRBJ2-5; 7 positions match TRBD2. This CDR3 spans 12 amino acids. The germline V gene encodes CDR1 MDHEN and CDR2 SYDVKM. V gave up 6 bases and J gave up 4 bases; unmatched junction bases: 2.

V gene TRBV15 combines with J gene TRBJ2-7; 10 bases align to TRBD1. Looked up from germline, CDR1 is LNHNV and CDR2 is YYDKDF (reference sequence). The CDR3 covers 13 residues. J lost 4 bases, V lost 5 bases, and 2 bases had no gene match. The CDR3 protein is CATSRDRGYEQYF. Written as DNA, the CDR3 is TGTGCCACCAGCCGGGACAGGGGTTACGAGCAGTACTTC.

This CDR3 reads CASSSRDPGAPELFF. As DNA, the CDR3 is TGTGCCAGCAGTTCGCGCGACCCAGGTGCCCCGGAGCTGTTTTTT. V usage is TRBV6-1 and J usage is TRBJ2-2; no reliable D call. V dropped 5 bases and J dropped 10 bases, with 20 bases sitting between them. This CDR3 spans 15 amino acids. CDR1 and CDR2 (germline): MNHNS, SASEGT.

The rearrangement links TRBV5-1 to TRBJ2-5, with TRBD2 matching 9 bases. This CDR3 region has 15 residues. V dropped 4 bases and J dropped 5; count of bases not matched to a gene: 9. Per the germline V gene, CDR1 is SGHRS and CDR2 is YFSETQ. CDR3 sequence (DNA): TGCGCCAGCAGCCAGAGCGGGGGGCGCGTTGAGACCCAGTACTTC. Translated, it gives CASSQSGGRVETQYF.

CDR3 amino acids: CASSLSSGRRASTDTQYF. In DNA form, the CDR3 reads TGTGCCAGCAGCCTCTCTAGCGGGAGGCGCGCCAGCACAGATACGCAGTATTTT. This rearrangement joins TRBV9 to TRBJ2-3, with 11 bases aligning to TRBD2. J lost 0 bases, V lost 4 bases, and 10 bases had no gene match. The CDR3 contains 18 residues. The V gene's germline CDR1 is SGDLS and CDR2 YYNGEE.

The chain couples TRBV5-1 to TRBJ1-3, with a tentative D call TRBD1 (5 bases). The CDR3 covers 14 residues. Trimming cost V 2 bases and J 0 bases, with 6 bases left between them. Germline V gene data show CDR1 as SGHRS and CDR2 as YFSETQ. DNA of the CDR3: TGCGCCAGCAGCTTACAGGCCTCTGGAAACACCATATATTTT. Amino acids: CASSLQASGNTIYF.

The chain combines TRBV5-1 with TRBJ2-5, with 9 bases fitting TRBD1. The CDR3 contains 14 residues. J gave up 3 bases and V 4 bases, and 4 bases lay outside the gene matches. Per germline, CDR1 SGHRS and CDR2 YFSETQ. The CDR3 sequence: CASSDGTGKETQYF. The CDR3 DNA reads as TGCGCCAGCAGCGATGGGACAGGGAAAGAGACCCAGTACTTC.

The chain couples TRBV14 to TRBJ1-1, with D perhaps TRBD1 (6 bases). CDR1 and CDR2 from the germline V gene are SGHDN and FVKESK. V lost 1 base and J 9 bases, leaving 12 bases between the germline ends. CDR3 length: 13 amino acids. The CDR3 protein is CASSQAGGGQAFF. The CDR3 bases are TGTGCCAGCAGCCAAGCGGGAGGGGGACAAGCTTTCTTT.

The CDR3 DNA sequence: TGTGCCAGCATCCATTTGGTCGGGAGGGCCTCCGGGGAGCTGTTTTTT. Translating gives CASIHLVGRASGELFF. The rearrangement uses TRBV14 and TRBJ2-2; 8 bases are a match to TRBD2. Germline CDR1 and CDR2: SGHDN and FVKESK. CDR3 length: 16 amino acids. Trimming cost V 7 bases and J 6 bases; bases outside gene matches: 13.

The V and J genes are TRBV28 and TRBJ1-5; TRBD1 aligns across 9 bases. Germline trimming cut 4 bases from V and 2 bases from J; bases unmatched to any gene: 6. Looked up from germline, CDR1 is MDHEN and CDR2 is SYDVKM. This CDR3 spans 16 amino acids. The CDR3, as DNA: TGTGCCAGCAGTTCCGAGGGACAGGGTGGCAATCAGCCCCAGCATTTT. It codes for CASSSEGQGGNQPQHF.

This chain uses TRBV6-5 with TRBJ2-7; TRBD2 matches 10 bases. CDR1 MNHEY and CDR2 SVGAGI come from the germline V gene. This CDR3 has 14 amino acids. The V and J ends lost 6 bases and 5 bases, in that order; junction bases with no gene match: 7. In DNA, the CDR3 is TGTGCCAGCAGAGCTAGCGGGAGCAGCCACGAGCAGTACTTC. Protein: CASRASGSSHEQYF.

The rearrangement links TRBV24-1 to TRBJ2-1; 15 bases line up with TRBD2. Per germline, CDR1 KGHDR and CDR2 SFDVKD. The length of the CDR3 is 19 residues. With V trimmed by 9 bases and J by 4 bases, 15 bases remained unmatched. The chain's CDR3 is CATPGLAGGPLEGYNEQFF. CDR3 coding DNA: TGTGCCACCCCTGGACTAGCGGGAGGGCCGCTTGAAGGATACAATGAGCAGTTCTTC.

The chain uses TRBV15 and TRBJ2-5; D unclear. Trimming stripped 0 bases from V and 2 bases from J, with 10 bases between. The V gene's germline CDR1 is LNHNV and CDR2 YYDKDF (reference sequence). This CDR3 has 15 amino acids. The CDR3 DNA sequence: TGTGCCACCAGCAGAGATCGCGGCAGACAAGAGACCCAGTACTTC. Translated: CATSRDRGRQETQYF.

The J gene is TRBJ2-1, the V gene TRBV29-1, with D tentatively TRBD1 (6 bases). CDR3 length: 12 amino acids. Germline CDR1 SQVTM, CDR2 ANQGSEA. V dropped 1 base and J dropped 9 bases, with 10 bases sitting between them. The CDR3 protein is CSVEAARGEQFF. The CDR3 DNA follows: TGCAGCGTTGAAGCGGCCAGGGGTGAGCAGTTCTTC.

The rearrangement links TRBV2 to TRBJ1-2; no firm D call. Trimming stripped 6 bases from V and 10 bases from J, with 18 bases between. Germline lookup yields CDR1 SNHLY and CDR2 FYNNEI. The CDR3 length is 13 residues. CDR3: CASRPHTAESYTF. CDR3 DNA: TGTGCCAGCAGACCCCATACAGCGGAATCCTACACCTTC.

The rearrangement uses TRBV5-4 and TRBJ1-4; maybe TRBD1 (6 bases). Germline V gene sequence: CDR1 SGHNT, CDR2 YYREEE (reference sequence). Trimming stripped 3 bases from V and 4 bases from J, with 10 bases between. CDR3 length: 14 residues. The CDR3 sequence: CASSWRGGNEKLFF. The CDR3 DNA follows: TGTGCCAGCAGCTGGAGAGGGGGTAATGAAAAACTGTTTTTT.

The CDR3 protein is CATSDPSGSNPHNEQFF. The CDR3 DNA reads TGTGCCACCAGTGATCCCAGCGGGAGTAATCCTCACAATGAGCAGTTCTTC. This chain connects TRBV24-1 to TRBJ2-1; 8 bases fit TRBD2. V dropped 3 bases and J dropped 5; count of bases not matched to a gene: 11. CDR1 and CDR2 (germline): KGHDR, SFDVKD. The CDR3 covers 17 residues.

The CDR3 is CASSIPGYEQYF. The DNA of the CDR3 is TGTGCCAGTAGTATACCGGGCTACGAGCAGTACTTC. The V and J genes are TRBV19 and TRBJ2-7; D not certain. The germline V and J ends were trimmed by 2 bases and 3 bases, with 5 bases remaining between them. The CDR3 has 12 amino acids. CDR1 and CDR2 from the germline V gene are LNHDA and SQIVND (reference sequence).

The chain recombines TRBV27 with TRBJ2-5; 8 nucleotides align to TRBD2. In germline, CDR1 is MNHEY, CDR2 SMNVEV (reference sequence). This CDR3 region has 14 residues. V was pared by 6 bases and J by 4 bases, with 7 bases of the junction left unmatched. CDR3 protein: CASSLAGYGETQYF. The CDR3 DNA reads TGTGCCAGCAGCTTAGCGGGGTACGGAGAGACCCAGTACTTC.